This record covers a single T cell receptor beta chain. Its antigen is unidentified. These data belong to a study of cytomegalovirus exposure and HLA in healthy donors. Notes on the study in general: TRBV6-2, TRBV6-3 and some other V segments were excluded as indistinguishable. Analysis performed later found under 20,000 TCR beta sequences associated with HLA alleles at 0.05 false discovery rate. It was reported in a later analysis that an Asian-associated ancestry cluster showed fewer N-insertions than the roughly 710-donor mean. The study recorded around 160 TCR beta chains that were cytomegalovirus-associated.

13 Jbeta primers and 60 Vbeta primers were used for the PCR. Assay: immunoSEQ multiplex PCR; the TCRdb copy retains only in-frame clones and omits some. The sample shows about 150,000 clones, roughly 80% of them seen only once. The germline gives CDR1 SGHDT, CDR2 YYEEEE. The CDR3 loop spans 14 amino acids. V dropped 10 bases and J dropped 13; count of bases not matched to a gene: 14. Sequenced: PBMCs. The receptor comes from a woman aged 40 to 55 in good health and CMV-seropositive. The rearrangement uses TRBV5-6 and TRBJ2-1; 13 positions match TRBD2. Written as DNA, the CDR3 is TGTGCCGGGGGACTAGCGGGAACTTCCCCGCTCCAGTTCTTC. This translates into CAGGLAGTSPLQFF.